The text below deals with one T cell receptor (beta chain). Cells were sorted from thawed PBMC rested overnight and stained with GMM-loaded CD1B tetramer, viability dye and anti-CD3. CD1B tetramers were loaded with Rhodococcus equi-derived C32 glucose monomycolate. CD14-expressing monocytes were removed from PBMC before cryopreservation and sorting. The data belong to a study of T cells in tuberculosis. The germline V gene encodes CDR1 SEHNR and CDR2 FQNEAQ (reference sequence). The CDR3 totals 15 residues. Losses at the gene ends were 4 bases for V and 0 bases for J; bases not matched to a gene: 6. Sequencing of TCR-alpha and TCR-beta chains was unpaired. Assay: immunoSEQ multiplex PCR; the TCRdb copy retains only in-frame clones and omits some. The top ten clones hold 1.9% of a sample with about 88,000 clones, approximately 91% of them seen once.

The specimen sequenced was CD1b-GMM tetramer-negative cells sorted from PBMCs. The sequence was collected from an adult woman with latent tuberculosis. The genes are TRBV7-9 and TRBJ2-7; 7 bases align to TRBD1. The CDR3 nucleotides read TGTGCCAGCAGCTCCAAGACAGGGAGCTCCTACGAGCAGTACGTC. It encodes CASSSKTGSSYEQYV.